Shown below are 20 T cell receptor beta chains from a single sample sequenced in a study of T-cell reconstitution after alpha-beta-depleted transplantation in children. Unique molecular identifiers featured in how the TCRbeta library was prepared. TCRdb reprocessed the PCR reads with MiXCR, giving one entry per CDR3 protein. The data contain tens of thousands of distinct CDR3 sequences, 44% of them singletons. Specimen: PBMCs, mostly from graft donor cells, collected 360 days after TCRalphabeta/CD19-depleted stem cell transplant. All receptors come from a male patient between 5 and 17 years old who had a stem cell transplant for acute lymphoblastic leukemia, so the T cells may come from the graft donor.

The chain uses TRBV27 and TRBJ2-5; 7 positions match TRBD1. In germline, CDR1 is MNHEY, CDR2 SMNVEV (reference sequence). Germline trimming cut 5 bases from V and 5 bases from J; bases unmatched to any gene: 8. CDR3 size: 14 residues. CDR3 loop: CASSRGQAWETQYF. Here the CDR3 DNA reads TGTGCCAGCAGTCGCGGACAGGCCTGGGAGACCCAGTACTTC.

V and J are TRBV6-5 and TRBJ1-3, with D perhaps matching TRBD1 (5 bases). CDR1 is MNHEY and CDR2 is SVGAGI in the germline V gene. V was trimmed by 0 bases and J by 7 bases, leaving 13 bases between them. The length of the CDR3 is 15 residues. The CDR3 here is CASSYSRDEWNTIYF. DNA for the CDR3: TGTGCCAGCAGTTACTCCCGGGACGAGTGGAACACCATATATTTT.

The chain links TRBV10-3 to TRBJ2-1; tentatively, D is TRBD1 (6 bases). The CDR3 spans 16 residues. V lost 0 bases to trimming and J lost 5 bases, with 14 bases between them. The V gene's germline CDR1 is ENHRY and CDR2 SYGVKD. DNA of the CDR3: TGTGCCATCAGTGAGTCGAAAGGGACATGGGACAATGAGCAGTTCTTC. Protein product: CAISESKGTWDNEQFF.

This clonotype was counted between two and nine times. This CDR3 reads CASSPYAEARTDTQYF. The CDR3 DNA follows: TGCGCCAGCAGCCCGTACGCGGAGGCCCGCACAGATACGCAGTATTTT. The chain is built from TRBV4-1 and TRBJ2-3; a possible D gene is TRBD2 (5 bases). V was clipped by 4 bases and J by 1 base, with 15 bases between them. The CDR3 totals 16 residues. The germline CDR1 and CDR2 sequences are MGHRA and YSYEKL.

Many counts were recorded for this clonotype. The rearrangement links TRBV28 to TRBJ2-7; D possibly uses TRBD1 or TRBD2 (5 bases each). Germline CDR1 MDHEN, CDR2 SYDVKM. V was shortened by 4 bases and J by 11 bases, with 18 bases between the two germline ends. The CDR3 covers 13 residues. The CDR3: CASSSGPGREKYF. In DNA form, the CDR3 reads TGTGCCAGCAGTTCGGGGCCCGGACGTGAAAAGTACTTC.

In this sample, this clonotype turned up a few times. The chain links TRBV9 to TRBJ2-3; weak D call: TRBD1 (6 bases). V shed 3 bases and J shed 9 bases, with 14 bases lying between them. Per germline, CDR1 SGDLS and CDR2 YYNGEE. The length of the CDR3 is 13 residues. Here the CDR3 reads CASSAGQSATQYF. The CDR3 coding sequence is TGTGCCAGCAGCGCAGGACAGTCCGCAACGCAGTATTTT.

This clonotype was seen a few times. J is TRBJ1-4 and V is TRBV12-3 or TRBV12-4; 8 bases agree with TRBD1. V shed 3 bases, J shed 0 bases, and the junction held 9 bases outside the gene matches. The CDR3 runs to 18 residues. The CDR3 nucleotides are TGTGCCAGCAGTTTGTGGACAGGGAGGGGATCAACTAATGAAAAACTGTTTTTT. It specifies CASSLWTGRGSTNEKLFF.

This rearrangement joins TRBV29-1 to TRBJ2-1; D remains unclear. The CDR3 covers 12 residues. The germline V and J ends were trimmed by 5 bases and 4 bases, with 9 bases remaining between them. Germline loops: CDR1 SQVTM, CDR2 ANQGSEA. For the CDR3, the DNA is TGCAGCGTTATCCAGCAGTACAATGAGCAGTTCTTC. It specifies CSVIQQYNEQFF.

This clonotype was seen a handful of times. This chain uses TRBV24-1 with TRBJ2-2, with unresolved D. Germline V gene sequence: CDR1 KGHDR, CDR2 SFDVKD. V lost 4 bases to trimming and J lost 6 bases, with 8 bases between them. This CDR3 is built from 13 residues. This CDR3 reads CATSESGAGELFF. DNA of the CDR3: TGTGCCACCAGTGAGAGTGGTGCCGGGGAGCTGTTTTTT.

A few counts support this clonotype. Written as DNA, the CDR3 is TGTGCCAGCAGCTACGGGGAGACCCAGTACTTC. Encoded protein: CASSYGETQYF. The chain combines TRBV6-5 with TRBJ2-5; unclear D gene. Between the trimmed V and J ends, which lost 6 bases and 5 bases, there was a span of 7 bases. CDR1 and CDR2 from the germline V gene are MNHEY and SVGAGI. This CDR3 spans 11 amino acids.

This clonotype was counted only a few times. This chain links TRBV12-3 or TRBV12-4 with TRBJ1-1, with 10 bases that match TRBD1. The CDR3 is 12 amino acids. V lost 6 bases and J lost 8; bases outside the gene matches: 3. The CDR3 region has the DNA TGTGCCAGCAGCGAGGACAGGGGGGAAGCTTTCTTT. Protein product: CASSEDRGEAFF.

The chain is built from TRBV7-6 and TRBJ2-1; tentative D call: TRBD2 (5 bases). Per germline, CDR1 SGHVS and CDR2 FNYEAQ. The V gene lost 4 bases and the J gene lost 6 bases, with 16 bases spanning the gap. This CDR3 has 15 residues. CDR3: CASSSPGWESNEQFF. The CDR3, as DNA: TGTGCCAGCAGCTCGCCTGGGTGGGAGAGCAATGAGCAGTTCTTC.

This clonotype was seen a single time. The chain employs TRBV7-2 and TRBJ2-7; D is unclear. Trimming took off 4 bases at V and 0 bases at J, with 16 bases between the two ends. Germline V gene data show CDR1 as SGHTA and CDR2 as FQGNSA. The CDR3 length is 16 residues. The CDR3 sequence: CASSSETTVASYEQYF. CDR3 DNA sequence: TGTGCCAGCAGCTCCGAAACTACAGTAGCCTCCTACGAGCAGTACTTC.

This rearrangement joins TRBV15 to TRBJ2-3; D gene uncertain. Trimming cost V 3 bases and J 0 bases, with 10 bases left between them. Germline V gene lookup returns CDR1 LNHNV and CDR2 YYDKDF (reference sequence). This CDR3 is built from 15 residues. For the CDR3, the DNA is TGTGCCACCAGCAGGTACTACTCTAGCACAGATACGCAGTATTTT. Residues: CATSRYYSSTDTQYF.

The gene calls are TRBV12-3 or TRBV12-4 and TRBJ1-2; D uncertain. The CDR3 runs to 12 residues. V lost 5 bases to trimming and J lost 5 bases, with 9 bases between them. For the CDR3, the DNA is TGTGCCAGCAGTCTGGGCCTTTATGGCTACACCTTC. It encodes CASSLGLYGYTF.

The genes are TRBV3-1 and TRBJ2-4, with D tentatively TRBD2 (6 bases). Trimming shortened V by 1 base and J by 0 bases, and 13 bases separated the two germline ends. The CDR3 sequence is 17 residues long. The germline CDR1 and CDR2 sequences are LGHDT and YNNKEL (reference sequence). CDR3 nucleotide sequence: TGTGCCAGCAGCCAAGTGGGGGGTACCGTAGCCAAAAACATTCAGTACTTC. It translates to CASSQVGGTVAKNIQYF.

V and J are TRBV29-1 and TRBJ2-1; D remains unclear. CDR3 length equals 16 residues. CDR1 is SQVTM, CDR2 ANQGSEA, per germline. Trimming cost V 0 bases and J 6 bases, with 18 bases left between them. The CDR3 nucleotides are TGCAGCGTTGAAGATCTGTGGATTAGGAACCTCAATGAGCAGTTCTTC. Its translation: CSVEDLWIRNLNEQFF.

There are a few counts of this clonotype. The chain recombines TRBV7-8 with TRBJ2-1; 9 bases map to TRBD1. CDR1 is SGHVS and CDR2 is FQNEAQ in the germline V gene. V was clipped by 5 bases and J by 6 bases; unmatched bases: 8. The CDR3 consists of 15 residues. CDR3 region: CASSPWTGAGNEQFF. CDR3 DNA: TGTGCCAGCAGCCCGTGGACAGGGGCCGGCAATGAGCAGTTCTTC.

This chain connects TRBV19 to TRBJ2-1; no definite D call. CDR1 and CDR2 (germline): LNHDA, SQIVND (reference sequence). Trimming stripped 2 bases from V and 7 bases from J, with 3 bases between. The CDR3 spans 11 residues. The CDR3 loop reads CASSIMNEQFF. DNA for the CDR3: TGTGCCAGTAGTATAATGAATGAGCAGTTCTTC.

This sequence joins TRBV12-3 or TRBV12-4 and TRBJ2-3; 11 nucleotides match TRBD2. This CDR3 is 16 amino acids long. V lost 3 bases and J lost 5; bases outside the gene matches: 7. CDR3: CASSFRLAGLGDTQYF. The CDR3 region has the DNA TGTGCCAGCAGTTTCCGACTAGCGGGACTGGGAGATACGCAGTATTTT.